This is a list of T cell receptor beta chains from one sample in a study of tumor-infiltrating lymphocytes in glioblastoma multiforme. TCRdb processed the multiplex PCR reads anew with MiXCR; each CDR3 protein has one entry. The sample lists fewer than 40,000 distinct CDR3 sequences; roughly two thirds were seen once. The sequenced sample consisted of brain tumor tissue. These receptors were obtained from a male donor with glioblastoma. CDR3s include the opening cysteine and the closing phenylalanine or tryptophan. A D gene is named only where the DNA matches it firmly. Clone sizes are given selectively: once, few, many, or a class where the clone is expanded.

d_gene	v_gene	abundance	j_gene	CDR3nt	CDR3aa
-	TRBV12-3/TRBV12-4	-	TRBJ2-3	TGTGGCAGTAGTCCCCTCCGACAGACCAAAGATACGCAGTATTTT	CGSSPLRQTKDTQYF
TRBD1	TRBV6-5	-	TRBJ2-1	TGTGCCAGCAGTACAGGGACAGGGAGGAGTGAGCAGTTCTTC	CASSTGTGRSEQFF
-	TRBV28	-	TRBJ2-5	TGTGCCAGCAGTCCCGAGGACGTTAAAGAGTCCCAGTACTTC	CASSPEDVKESQYF
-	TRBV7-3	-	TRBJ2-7	TGTGCCAGCAGCTTAAGACCGCGGAAGCAGTACTTC	CASSLRPRKQYF
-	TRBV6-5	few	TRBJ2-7	TGTGCCAGCAGCCCTAACCGGGACGGAACCTACGAGCAGTACTTC	CASSPNRDGTYEQYF
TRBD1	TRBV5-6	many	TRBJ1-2	TGTGCCAGCAGCCGGGACAGGGGCTACTATGGCTACACCTTC	CASSRDRGYYGYTF
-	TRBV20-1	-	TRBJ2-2	TGCAGTGAAGCGGATGTGAACCGGGAGCTGTTTTTT	CSEADVNRELFF
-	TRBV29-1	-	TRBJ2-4	TGCAGCGTAGCCGGGACTCGCACTGATACCCAGTCTTTC	CSVAGTRTDTQSF
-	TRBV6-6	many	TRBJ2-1	TGTGCCAGCAGTTACCCTGAAGTGGACGGGAACAATGAGCAGTTCTTC	CASSYPEVDGNNEQFF
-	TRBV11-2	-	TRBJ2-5	TGTGCCAGTGGGGTTTGGGAAGGGACCCAGTACTTC	CASGVWEGTQYF
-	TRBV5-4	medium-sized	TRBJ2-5	TGTGCCAGCAGCCCCGGACCGGATCAAGAGACCCAGTACTTC	CASSPGPDQETQYF
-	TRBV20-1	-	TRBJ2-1	TGCAGTGCGTCTAGCTACAATGAGCAGTTCTTC	CSASSYNEQFF
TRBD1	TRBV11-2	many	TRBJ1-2	TGTGCCAGCAGCTCCTATAGACAGGGGGACTGTGGCTACACCTTC	CASSSYRQGDCGYTF
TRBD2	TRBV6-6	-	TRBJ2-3	TGTGCCAGCAGTCGTAGCGGGAAAGATACGCAGTATTTT	CASSRSGKDTQYF
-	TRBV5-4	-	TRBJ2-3	TGTGCAAGCAGCTTGGAGCCGAGGAGGGCCGGAGATACGCAGTATTTT	CASSLEPRRAGDTQYF
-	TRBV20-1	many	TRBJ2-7	TGCAGTGCTAGAGATACGGAGCGGGCGAGCTCCTACGAGCAGTACTTC	CSARDTERASSYEQYF
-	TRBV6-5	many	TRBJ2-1	TGTGCCAGCAGTTACTCGTATCGGGGGAGCTCCTACAATGAGCAGTTCTTC	CASSYSYRGSSYNEQFF
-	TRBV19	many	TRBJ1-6	TGTGCCAGTAGCCTCAAGAGCTCCTATAATTCACCCCTCCACTTT	CASSLKSSYNSPLHF
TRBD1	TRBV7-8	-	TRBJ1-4	TGTGCCAGAAGCTTAGCGACGTCGACAGGGGAGGGAGAAAAACTGTTTTTT	CARSLATSTGEGEKLFF
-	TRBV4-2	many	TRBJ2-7	TGTGCCAGCAGCCAAGGCGGGAACTACGAGCAGTACTTC	CASSQGGNYEQYF
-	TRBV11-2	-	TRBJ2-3	TGTGCCAGCAGCCTAGGGAGGCAGGGGACAGATACGCAGTATTTT	CASSLGRQGTDTQYF
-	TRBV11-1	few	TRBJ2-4	TGTGCCAGCAGTCTGGGCCCTCCAAACATTCAGTACTTC	CASSLGPPNIQYF
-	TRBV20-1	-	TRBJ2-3	TGCAGGGTGATACCGGGAGATTCATTAGTTAATACGCAGTATTTT	CRVIPGDSLVNTQYF
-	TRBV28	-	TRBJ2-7	TGTGCCAGGAGTACAGGGTTCTACGAGCAGTACTTC	CARSTGFYEQYF
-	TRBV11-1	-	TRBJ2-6	TGTGCCAGAAGCCCCTTTGGGGCCAACATCCTGACTTTC	CARSPFGANILTF
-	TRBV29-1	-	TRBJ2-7	TGCAGCGTTGCGCCCGGGACGGGGCTAAGAATGGAGCAGTACTTC	CSVAPGTGLRMEQYF
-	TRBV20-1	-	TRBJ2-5	TGCAGTGCTCGGACAAGAGAGGGGGAAGAGACCCAGTACTTC	CSARTREGEETQYF
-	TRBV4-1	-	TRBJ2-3	TGTGCCAGCAGCCAATCGGGGTTTGGAGATACGCAGTGTTTT	CASSQSGFGDTQCF
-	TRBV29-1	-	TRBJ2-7	TGCAGCATCAAAGAGACTATCTACGAGCAGTACTTC	CSIKETIYEQYF
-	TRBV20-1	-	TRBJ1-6	TGCAGTGCTACCGATATGGGCGGGGGGGGGGATTCACCCTTCCACTTT	CSATDMGGGGDSPFHF
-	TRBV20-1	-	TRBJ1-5	TGCAGTGTGCGGGCACTTAGCAATCAGCCCCATCATTTT	CSVRALSNQPHHF
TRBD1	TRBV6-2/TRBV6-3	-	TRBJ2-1	TGTGCCAGCATGGACTCCGGGACAGGGGTTATCCATGAGCAGTTCTTC	CASMDSGTGVIHEQFF
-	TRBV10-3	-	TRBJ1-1	TGTGCCATCAGTGCCTCAACAACTATGAACACTGAAGCTTTCTTT	CAISASTTMNTEAFF
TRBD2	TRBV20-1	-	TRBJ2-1	TGCAGTGCTAGCCCACTTGCGGGAGGGTTGGATGAGCAGTTCTTC	CSASPLAGGLDEQFF
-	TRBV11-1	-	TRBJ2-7	TGTGCCAGCAGCTTAGTAACTAGTCCCGGTCACGAGCAGTACTTC	CASSLVTSPGHEQYF
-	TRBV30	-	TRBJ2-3	TGTGCCTGGAGCGGGGAGGATGATACGCAGTATTTT	CAWSGEDDTQYF
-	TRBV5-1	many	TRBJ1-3	TGCGCCAGCAGCTTGGGGGACTTCTCTGGAAACACCATATATTTT	CASSLGDFSGNTIYF
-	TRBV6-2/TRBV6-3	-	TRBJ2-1	TGTGCCAGCAGTTACTCGTCGGGGGCGGCTGAGCAGTTTTTC	CASSYSSGAAEQFF
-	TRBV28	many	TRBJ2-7	TGTGCCAGCAGTTTGGCAGGGGCCAGCTCCTACGAGCAGTACTTC	CASSLAGASSYEQYF
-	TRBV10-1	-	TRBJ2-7	TGCGCCAGCAGTGATCATACCCGGGACCCCTACTCCTACGAGCAGTACTTC	CASSDHTRDPYSYEQYF
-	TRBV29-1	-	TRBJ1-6	TGTAGCGTTGCCAGGGACGCAGAATCACCCCTCCACTTT	CSVARDAESPLHF
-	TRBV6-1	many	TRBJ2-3	TGTGCCAGCAACCTACTAGGTGCCACAGATACGCAGTATTTT	CASNLLGATDTQYF
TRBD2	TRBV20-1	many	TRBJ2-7	TGCAGTGCTCGGGGGCCCGTGATAGCGGGGGCCTACGAGCAGTACTTC	CSARGPVIAGAYEQYF
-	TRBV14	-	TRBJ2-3	TGTTCCAGCAGCCAAGGGGCCGGGACATCGTCAGATACGCAGTATTTT	CSSSQGAGTSSDTQYF
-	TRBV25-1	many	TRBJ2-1	TGTGCCAGCAGTGATCGAGGGGTGGACCACAATGAGCAGTTCTTC	CASSDRGVDHNEQFF
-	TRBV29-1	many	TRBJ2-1	TGCAGCGTTGAAGATCCTTCGGCCAGTGAGCAGTTCTTC	CSVEDPSASEQFF
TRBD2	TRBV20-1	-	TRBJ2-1	TGCAGTGCTAGCGATGCTGGACTAGCGGGTGACTACAATGAGTGGTTCTTC	CSASDAGLAGDYNEWFF
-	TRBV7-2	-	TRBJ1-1	TGTGCCAGCAGCTTAGAGGCATGGGGTACTGAAGCTTTCTTT	CASSLEAWGTEAFF
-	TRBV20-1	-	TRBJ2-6	TGCAGTGCTAGAGCGGAGGGTGCGGGTTGGGCCAACGTCCTGACTTTC	CSARAEGAGWANVLTF
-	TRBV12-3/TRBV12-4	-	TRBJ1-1	TGTGTCAGCAGTTTAACCCACAACCTGAACACTGAAGCTTTCTTT	CVSSLTHNLNTEAFF
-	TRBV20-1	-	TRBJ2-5	TGCAGTGCTAGAGATGCTAAGGGGCTGGGAGAGATCCAGTACTTC	CSARDAKGLGEIQYF
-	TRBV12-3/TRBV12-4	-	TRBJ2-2	TGTGCCAGCAGTCGGACATGGAACGGGAAGCTGTTTTTT	CASSRTWNGKLFF
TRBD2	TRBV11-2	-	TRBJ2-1	TGTGCCAGCAGCCGATGGACTAGCGGGTTTGTTGAGCAGTTCTTC	CASSRWTSGFVEQFF